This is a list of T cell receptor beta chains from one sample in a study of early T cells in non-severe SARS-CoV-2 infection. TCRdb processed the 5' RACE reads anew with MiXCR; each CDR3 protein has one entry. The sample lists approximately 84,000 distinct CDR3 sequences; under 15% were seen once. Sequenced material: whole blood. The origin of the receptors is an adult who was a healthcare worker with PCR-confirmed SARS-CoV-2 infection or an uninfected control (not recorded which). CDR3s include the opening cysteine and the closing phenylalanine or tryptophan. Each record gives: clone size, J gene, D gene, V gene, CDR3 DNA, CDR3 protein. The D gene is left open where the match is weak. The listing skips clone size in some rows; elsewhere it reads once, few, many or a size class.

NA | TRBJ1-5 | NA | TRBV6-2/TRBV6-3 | TGTGCCAGCAGTGGGAAGGAAAGTCAGCCCCAGCATTTT | CASSGKESQPQHF
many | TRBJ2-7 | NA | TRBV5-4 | TGTGCCAGCAGCCTGGGGGAGCGCTACGAGCAGTACTTC | CASSLGERYEQYF
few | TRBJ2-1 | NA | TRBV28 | TGTGCCAGCAGTTTGTCGGGAAATGAGCAGTTCTTC | CASSLSGNEQFF
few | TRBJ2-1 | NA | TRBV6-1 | TGTGCCAGCAGTCAGGGTTCGTGGAATGAGCAGTTCTTC | CASSQGSWNEQFF
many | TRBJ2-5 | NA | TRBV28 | TGTGCCAGCAGTTTGAACGACTTAGAGACCCAGTACTTC | CASSLNDLETQYF
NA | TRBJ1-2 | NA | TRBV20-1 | TGCAGTGCTCGGTATGGGGGCTATGGCTACACCTTC | CSARYGGYGYTF
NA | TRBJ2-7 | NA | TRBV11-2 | TGTGCCAGCAGCTTAGAGGCGGGCCCAGCCTACGAGCAGTACTTC | CASSLEAGPAYEQYF
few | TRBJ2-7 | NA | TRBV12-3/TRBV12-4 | TGTGCCAGCAGTGATCCGGGACAACTCTCCTACGAGCAGTACTTC | CASSDPGQLSYEQYF
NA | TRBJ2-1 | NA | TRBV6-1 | TGTGCCAGCAGGGACGGGGGCCCATTAAATGAGCAGTTCTTC | CASRDGGPLNEQFF
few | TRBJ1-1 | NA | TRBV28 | TGTGCCAGCAGACAGGGCACAAGGAACACTGAAGCTTTCTTT | CASRQGTRNTEAFF
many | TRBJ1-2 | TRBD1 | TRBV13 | TGTGCCAGCACCGTCAGACAGGGGGGCATTCCTAACTATGGCTACACCTTC | CASTVRQGGIPNYGYTF
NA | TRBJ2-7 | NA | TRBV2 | TGTGCCAGCAAGGACCCGCTGTGGTCCGAGCAGTACTTC | CASKDPLWSEQYF
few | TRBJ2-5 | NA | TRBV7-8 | TGTGCCAGCAGCTTAGAGGCGACAGACCAAGAGACCCAGTACTTC | CASSLEATDQETQYF
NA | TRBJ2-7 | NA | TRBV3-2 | TGTGCCAGCAGCCAACCGACGCACACAGGGGCCCCGAGGTACGAGCAGTACTTC | CASSQPTHTGAPRYEQYF
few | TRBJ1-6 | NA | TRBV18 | TGTGCCAGCTCACCAGGGCTCAATTCACCCCTCCACTTT | CASSPGLNSPLHF
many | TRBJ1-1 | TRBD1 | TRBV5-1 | TGCGCCAGCAGCTTACAGGGGTCGGACACTGAAGCTTTCTTT | CASSLQGSDTEAFF
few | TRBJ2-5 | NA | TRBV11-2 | TGTGCCAGCAGCTTAGGGGGTTCACGCTACTTC | CASSLGGSRYF
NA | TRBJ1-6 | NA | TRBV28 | TGTGCCAGCAGCCCACCTACGACCGATTTCAAGTCACCCCTCCACTTT | CASSPPTTDFKSPLHF
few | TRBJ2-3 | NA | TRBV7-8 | TGTGCCAGCAGCTTGGAACGCACAGATACGCAGTATTTT | CASSLERTDTQYF
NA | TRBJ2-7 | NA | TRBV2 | TGTGCCAGCATAGGGGTTCCCTCCTACGAGCAGTACTTC | CASIGVPSYEQYF
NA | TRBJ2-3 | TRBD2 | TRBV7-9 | TGTGCCAGCAGCGTGCGAGCGGGAGGTCCAGATACGCAGTATTTT | CASSVRAGGPDTQYF
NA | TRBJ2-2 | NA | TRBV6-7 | TGTGCCAGCAGTTACCTACAGGGAACAAGCACCGGGGAGCTGTTTTTT | CASSYLQGTSTGELFF
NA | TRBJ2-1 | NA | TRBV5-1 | TGCGCCAGCAGCTCGGACCCGGCCAATGAGCAGTTCTTC | CASSSDPANEQFF
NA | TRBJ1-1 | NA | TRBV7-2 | TGTGCCAGCAGGGTGGGGGCAGGGAACACTGAAGCTTTCTTT | CASRVGAGNTEAFF
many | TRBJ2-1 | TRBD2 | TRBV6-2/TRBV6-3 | TGTGCCAGCAGTTACGGCCTAGCGGGAGTTAAAGATGAGCAGTTCTTC | CASSYGLAGVKDEQFF
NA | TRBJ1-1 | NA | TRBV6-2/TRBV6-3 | TGTGCCAGCAGTTACTCCGGGGGTCGGGGGACTGAAGCTTTCTTT | CASSYSGGRGTEAFF
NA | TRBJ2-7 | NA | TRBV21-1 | TGTGCCAGCAGCAGAAAGGGGGGACTAGGGTTCTACGAGCAGTACTTC | CASSRKGGLGFYEQYF
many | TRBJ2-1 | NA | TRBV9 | TGTGCCAGCAGCGTAGGGACAGCCTACAATGAGCAGTTCTTC | CASSVGTAYNEQFF
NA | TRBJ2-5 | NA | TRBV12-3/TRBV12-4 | TGTGCCAGCAGTTTAGTAGAGACCCAGTACTTC | CASSLVETQYF
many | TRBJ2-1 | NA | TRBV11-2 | TGTGCCAGCAGCTTAGATGCTCGCAATGAGCAGTTCTTC | CASSLDARNEQFF